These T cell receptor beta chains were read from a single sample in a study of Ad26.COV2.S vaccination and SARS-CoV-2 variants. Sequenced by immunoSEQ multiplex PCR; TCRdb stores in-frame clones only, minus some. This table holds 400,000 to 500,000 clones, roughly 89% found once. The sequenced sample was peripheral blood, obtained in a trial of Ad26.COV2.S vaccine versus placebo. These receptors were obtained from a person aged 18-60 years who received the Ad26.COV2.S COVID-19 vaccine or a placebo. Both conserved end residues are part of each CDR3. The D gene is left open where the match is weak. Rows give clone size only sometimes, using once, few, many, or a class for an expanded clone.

CDR3 DNA: TGCAGCGTTGCCAGGGCAGATACGCAGTATTTT
CDR3 protein: CSVARADTQYF
J gene: TRBJ2-3
D gene: NA
clone size: NA
V gene: TRBV29-1

CDR3 DNA: TGTGCCAGCTCAGAAAACAGGGACAGTTCCTATGGCTACACCTTC
CDR3 protein: CASSENRDSSYGYTF
J gene: TRBJ1-2
D gene: TRBD1
clone size: NA
V gene: TRBV18

CDR3 DNA: TGTGCCAGCAGCTTTTCAACATCAAACTCTGGAAACACCATATATTTT
CDR3 protein: CASSFSTSNSGNTIYF
J gene: TRBJ1-3
D gene: NA
clone size: NA
V gene: TRBV7-8

CDR3 DNA: TGTGCCAGCAGCTCCCTAGCGAATGAGCAGTTCTTC
CDR3 protein: CASSSLANEQFF
J gene: TRBJ2-1
D gene: NA
clone size: NA
V gene: TRBV4-2

CDR3 DNA: TGTGCCAGCAGAATGGGCTTCTGGAACACTGAAGCTTTCTTT
CDR3 protein: CASRMGFWNTEAFF
J gene: TRBJ1-1
D gene: NA
clone size: NA
V gene: TRBV28

CDR3 DNA: TGTGCCAGCAGCCTTGGGACCACTCAATTAAACACTGAAGCTTTCTTT
CDR3 protein: CASSLGTTQLNTEAFF
J gene: TRBJ1-1
D gene: NA
clone size: NA
V gene: TRBV7-2

CDR3 DNA: TGTGCCAGCAGGCGGACACCACAAGAACAGCCCCAGCATTTT
CDR3 protein: CASRRTPQEQPQHF
J gene: TRBJ1-5
D gene: NA
clone size: few
V gene: TRBV2

CDR3 DNA: TGTGCCAGCACGGGTGGGGGGCACGATGGCTACACCTTC
CDR3 protein: CASTGGGHDGYTF
J gene: TRBJ1-2
D gene: NA
clone size: NA
V gene: TRBV9

CDR3 DNA: TGTGCCAGCAGTTTAAGGAGTGAAGCGCAGTATTTT
CDR3 protein: CASSLRSEAQYF
J gene: TRBJ2-3
D gene: NA
clone size: NA
V gene: TRBV28

CDR3 DNA: TGTGCCAGCAGCTTAAACCGGAGGGAGAACACCGGGGAGCTGTTTTTT
CDR3 protein: CASSLNRRENTGELFF
J gene: TRBJ2-2
D gene: NA
clone size: once
V gene: TRBV7-3

CDR3 DNA: TGTGCCAGCAGGGTTAGAAGCACAGATACGCAGTATTTT
CDR3 protein: CASRVRSTDTQYF
J gene: TRBJ2-3
D gene: NA
clone size: once
V gene: TRBV6-5

CDR3 DNA: TGTGCCAGCAGCGTAGGAGTAGGACCGGGAAACACCATATATTTT
CDR3 protein: CASSVGVGPGNTIYF
J gene: TRBJ1-3
D gene: NA
clone size: NA
V gene: TRBV9

CDR3 DNA: TGTGCCAGCTCGATTCTTGGGGAAGAGACCCAGTACTTC
CDR3 protein: CASSILGEETQYF
J gene: TRBJ2-5
D gene: NA
clone size: NA
V gene: TRBV2

CDR3 DNA: TGTGCCAGCAGCGTAAGGAGTTGGGGGGAGCTGTTTTTT
CDR3 protein: CASSVRSWGELFF
J gene: TRBJ2-2
D gene: NA
clone size: NA
V gene: TRBV9

CDR3 DNA: TGCGCCAGCAGCCATGGTTCCAGGGTGATTGGCTACACCTTC
CDR3 protein: CASSHGSRVIGYTF
J gene: TRBJ1-2
D gene: NA
clone size: NA
V gene: TRBV4-3

CDR3 DNA: TGTGCCAGCAGCCCGACAGAAACCTTAATTTCACCCCTCCACTTT
CDR3 protein: CASSPTETLISPLHF
J gene: TRBJ1-6
D gene: NA
clone size: NA
V gene: TRBV2

CDR3 DNA: TGTGCCAGCAGTCGACGGACTAGCGGGGGCCCTGAGCAGTTCTTC
CDR3 protein: CASSRRTSGGPEQFF
J gene: TRBJ2-1
D gene: TRBD2
clone size: NA
V gene: TRBV6-5

CDR3 DNA: TGTGCCAGCAGCGTTACCAGGAACACTGAAGCTTTCTTT
CDR3 protein: CASSVTRNTEAFF
J gene: TRBJ1-1
D gene: NA
clone size: NA
V gene: TRBV7-3

CDR3 DNA: TGTGCCAGCTCCCCGACCTTGTATGGGAACACCGGGGAGCTGTTTTTT
CDR3 protein: CASSPTLYGNTGELFF
J gene: TRBJ2-2
D gene: NA
clone size: NA
V gene: TRBV18

CDR3 DNA: TGCGCCAGCAGCCCGGGGCCGGGGGGCAGCAATCAGCCCCAGCATTTT
CDR3 protein: CASSPGPGGSNQPQHF
J gene: TRBJ1-5
D gene: NA
clone size: NA
V gene: TRBV5-1

CDR3 DNA: TGTGCCAACTCCATGGGGTTAAGCACAGATACGCAGTATTTT
CDR3 protein: CANSMGLSTDTQYF
J gene: TRBJ2-3
D gene: NA
clone size: NA
V gene: TRBV6-6

CDR3 DNA: TGCGCCAGCAGCTTGGGTGCCACCGGGGAGCTGTTTTTT
CDR3 protein: CASSLGATGELFF
J gene: TRBJ2-2
D gene: NA
clone size: NA
V gene: TRBV5-1

CDR3 DNA: TGTGCCAGCAGCTTAGGATGGGGAACTTTCTTT
CDR3 protein: CASSLGWGTFF
J gene: TRBJ1-1
D gene: NA
clone size: NA
V gene: TRBV13

CDR3 DNA: TGTGCCAGCAGCTTTCTAGAAGATATCTCCTACAATGAGCAGTTCTTC
CDR3 protein: CASSFLEDISYNEQFF
J gene: TRBJ2-1
D gene: NA
clone size: NA
V gene: TRBV7-9

CDR3 DNA: TGTGCCAGCAGCAATCGACAGGGTAATCAAGAGACCCAGTACTTC
CDR3 protein: CASSNRQGNQETQYF
J gene: TRBJ2-5
D gene: TRBD1
clone size: NA
V gene: TRBV11-3

CDR3 DNA: TGTGCCAGCAGCTTATCAGGGGCCACTGAAGCTTTCTTT
CDR3 protein: CASSLSGATEAFF
J gene: TRBJ1-1
D gene: NA
clone size: NA
V gene: TRBV7-3

CDR3 DNA: TGTGCCAGCATTAACGACAGGGGCTATGGCTACACCTTC
CDR3 protein: CASINDRGYGYTF
J gene: TRBJ1-2
D gene: TRBD1
clone size: NA
V gene: TRBV2

CDR3 DNA: TGCGCCAGCAGCCACCCGTGGACGGTTAATGAAAAACTGTTTTTT
CDR3 protein: CASSHPWTVNEKLFF
J gene: TRBJ1-4
D gene: NA
clone size: NA
V gene: TRBV4-1

CDR3 DNA: TGTGCCAGCAGCTTATTGCGGGGCTCCTACAATGAGCAGTTCTTC
CDR3 protein: CASSLLRGSYNEQFF
J gene: TRBJ2-1
D gene: NA
clone size: NA
V gene: TRBV11-3

CDR3 DNA: TGTGCCAGCAGCCAGGGACTAGCGGGAGTCAATGAGCAGTTCTTC
CDR3 protein: CASSQGLAGVNEQFF
J gene: TRBJ2-1
D gene: TRBD2
clone size: NA
V gene: TRBV5-6

CDR3 DNA: TGTGCCAGCAGTTTATCGGGACAGGGGGCTGGCTACACCTTC
CDR3 protein: CASSLSGQGAGYTF
J gene: TRBJ1-2
D gene: TRBD1
clone size: NA
V gene: TRBV28

CDR3 DNA: TGTGCCAGCTCACCAGTAGTGGGCGGTCAGCCCCAGCATTTT
CDR3 protein: CASSPVVGGQPQHF
J gene: TRBJ1-5
D gene: NA
clone size: NA
V gene: TRBV18

CDR3 DNA: TGTGCCAGCAGCGTTCGAGAGTGGGGAACCGGGGAGCTGTTTTTT
CDR3 protein: CASSVREWGTGELFF
J gene: TRBJ2-2
D gene: NA
clone size: NA
V gene: TRBV9

CDR3 DNA: TGTGCCACCAGCAGAAAGGACAGAGGGCGCAGTACGCAGTATTTT
CDR3 protein: CATSRKDRGRSTQYF
J gene: TRBJ2-3
D gene: NA
clone size: once
V gene: TRBV15

CDR3 DNA: TGTGCCAGCAGCTCCTCGTGGGGTAGCGCCTACGAGCAGTACTTC
CDR3 protein: CASSSSWGSAYEQYF
J gene: TRBJ2-7
D gene: NA
clone size: NA
V gene: TRBV7-9

CDR3 DNA: TGTGCCGGTCGGCTGGGGGGTGCGTACACTGAAGCTTTCTTT
CDR3 protein: CAGRLGGAYTEAFF
J gene: TRBJ1-1
D gene: NA
clone size: NA
V gene: TRBV2

CDR3 DNA: TGTGCCAGCAGCTTTGGAGGGACAGGGATCGAGCAGTACTTC
CDR3 protein: CASSFGGTGIEQYF
J gene: TRBJ2-7
D gene: TRBD1
clone size: once
V gene: TRBV5-4

CDR3 DNA: TGCGCCAGCAGCTACCGGGGACAGGGGAGGGGTGCGTGGAATTCACCCCTCCACTTT
CDR3 protein: CASSYRGQGRGAWNSPLHF
J gene: TRBJ1-6
D gene: TRBD1
clone size: NA
V gene: TRBV5-1

CDR3 DNA: TGTGCCAGCAGCCTTATGAATCAGCCCCAGCATTTT
CDR3 protein: CASSLMNQPQHF
J gene: TRBJ1-5
D gene: NA
clone size: NA
V gene: TRBV3-1/TRBV3-2

CDR3 DNA: TGTGCCAGCAGTTCCCGGTGGGGGGACACTGAAGCTTTCTTT
CDR3 protein: CASSSRWGDTEAFF
J gene: TRBJ1-1
D gene: NA
clone size: NA
V gene: TRBV27

CDR3 DNA: TGTGCCAGCAGTTTAACGACGCGGGGTCAGCCCCAGCATTTT
CDR3 protein: CASSLTTRGQPQHF
J gene: TRBJ1-5
D gene: NA
clone size: NA
V gene: TRBV28

CDR3 DNA: TGTGCCAGCAGCACGCGACAGGTGGAGGGCTACACCTTC
CDR3 protein: CASSTRQVEGYTF
J gene: TRBJ1-2
D gene: NA
clone size: NA
V gene: TRBV7-2

CDR3 DNA: TGCGCCAGCAGCCAAGATTTTGCAGGGTACGGAAACACCATATATTTT
CDR3 protein: CASSQDFAGYGNTIYF
J gene: TRBJ1-3
D gene: NA
clone size: NA
V gene: TRBV4-3

CDR3 DNA: TGTGCCAGTAACATACAAGGGTATCAGCCCCAGCATTTT
CDR3 protein: CASNIQGYQPQHF
J gene: TRBJ1-5
D gene: NA
clone size: NA
V gene: TRBV19

CDR3 DNA: TGTGCCTGGAGTGTTATCGGAGAGACCCAGTACTTC
CDR3 protein: CAWSVIGETQYF
J gene: TRBJ2-5
D gene: NA
clone size: NA
V gene: TRBV30

CDR3 DNA: TGTGCCAGCAGCTCAACCCGTGGAGATACGCAGTATTTT
CDR3 protein: CASSSTRGDTQYF
J gene: TRBJ2-3
D gene: NA
clone size: NA
V gene: TRBV7-3

CDR3 DNA: TGTGCCAGCAAGCCGACAGGGCCGGGATCGAACACTGAAGCTTTCTTT
CDR3 protein: CASKPTGPGSNTEAFF
J gene: TRBJ1-1
D gene: TRBD1
clone size: NA
V gene: TRBV5-4

CDR3 DNA: TGTGCCAGCAGTTACCTGTGGCGCGGGACCACAGATACGCAGTATTTT
CDR3 protein: CASSYLWRGTTDTQYF
J gene: TRBJ2-3
D gene: NA
clone size: NA
V gene: TRBV6-5

CDR3 DNA: TGTGCCAGCAGCCAAGAGACTAGCGGGGGGGCCGATGAGCAGTTCTTC
CDR3 protein: CASSQETSGGADEQFF
J gene: TRBJ2-1
D gene: TRBD2
clone size: NA
V gene: TRBV4-2

CDR3 DNA: TGTGCCAGTACCCGGGGGGTGAACACCGGGGAGCTGTTTTTT
CDR3 protein: CASTRGVNTGELFF
J gene: TRBJ2-2
D gene: TRBD2
clone size: NA
V gene: TRBV19

CDR3 DNA: TGTGCCAGCAGAATAAACAGGGAGGGTATCAATGAGCAGTTCTTC
CDR3 protein: CASRINREGINEQFF
J gene: TRBJ2-1
D gene: NA
clone size: few
V gene: TRBV7-6

CDR3 DNA: TGTGCCAGCAGTGAGGGGGGCGCTTACTATGGCTACACCTTC
CDR3 protein: CASSEGGAYYGYTF
J gene: TRBJ1-2
D gene: NA
clone size: NA
V gene: TRBV2

CDR3 DNA: TGTGCCAGCAGCTGGCCTGGGGGGGGCGCTTATGGAAACACCATATATTTT
CDR3 protein: CASSWPGGGAYGNTIYF
J gene: TRBJ1-3
D gene: NA
clone size: NA
V gene: TRBV7-2

CDR3 DNA: TGTGCCAGCAGTTACTCCGAAGGGGACACTGAAGCTTTCTTT
CDR3 protein: CASSYSEGDTEAFF
J gene: TRBJ1-1
D gene: NA
clone size: NA
V gene: TRBV6-6

CDR3 DNA: TGTGCCAGCAGTTCGTCTGAAAGCGGCCGCTACGAGCAGTACTTC
CDR3 protein: CASSSSESGRYEQYF
J gene: TRBJ2-7
D gene: NA
clone size: NA
V gene: TRBV27

CDR3 DNA: TGTGCCAGCAGCTTAGGGGGACCGGGCACAGATACGCAGTATTTT
CDR3 protein: CASSLGGPGTDTQYF
J gene: TRBJ2-3
D gene: NA
clone size: once
V gene: TRBV11-1

CDR3 DNA: TGCGCCAGCAGCCAGGCCACTAGCGGGGGATACACAGATACGCAGTATTTT
CDR3 protein: CASSQATSGGYTDTQYF
J gene: TRBJ2-3
D gene: TRBD2
clone size: NA
V gene: TRBV4-3